This T cell receptor beta chain was recovered during a study of blood T cell repertoires in COVID-19. This table comes from immunoSEQ multiplex PCR, and its TCRdb copy is limited to in-frame clones, with some not included. The sample holds 170,000 or so clones; around nine tenths are singletons and the top ten take roughly 0.53%. The V end lost 6 bases, the J end lost 7 bases, and 13 bases lay between the germline ends. There are 13 residues in the CDR3. Sequencing used peripheral blood. This rearrangement joins TRBV12-3 or TRBV12-4 to TRBJ2-1, with D perhaps matching TRBD1 (6 bases). This clonotype was sampled from a man in his 60s with COVID-19, enrolled during active disease. The CDR3 DNA reads as TGTGCCAGCAGGCGGACAGTATTGAATGAGCAGTTCTTC. Its translation: CASRRTVLNEQFF.